This T cell receptor beta chain derives from a study of blood T cell repertoires in COVID-19. Study at large: Spain, Italy and the United States supplied samples that represented acute and convalescent COVID-19. In each case, the material was cDNA or gDNA derived from T cells, B-cell-depleted T cells, or PBMCs.

Original data processing: Amplifying reference gene primers gave estimates of nucleated cell counts. Sequenced by immunoSEQ multiplex PCR; TCRdb stores in-frame clones only, minus some. The DNA was the basis for D and trimming; V, J and clone size are from that table. The sample has about 53,000 clones, approximately 84% seen once; the top ten hold 13% to 15%. V lost 1 base, J lost 0 bases, and 10 bases lay in between. Germline values: CDR1 SNHLY, CDR2 FYNNEI. The CDR3 has 16 residues. The specimen was peripheral blood. The V and J genes are TRBV2 and TRBJ1-3; D possibly corresponds to TRBD1 (5 bases). This TCR was sampled from a human donor in a cohort sampled during active COVID-19. The CDR3 DNA follows: TGTGCCAGCAGTGAAGGTGGGGCCTACTCTGGAAACACCATATATTTT. Its translation: CASSEGGAYSGNTIYF.